What follows is one T cell receptor beta chain and its context. In this sample, this clone turned up once. Its antigen is unknown. Base qualities are not recorded, but no much larger clone differs from it by a single base. The time point label on this specimen signifies: about 28 days (+/-7) after the second vaccine dose. Because spike-specific TCR depth and breadth did not differ between the two schedules, AZD1222 recipients who got a second dose at roughly 4 weeks were pooled with those who got a second dose at roughly 12 weeks. Vaccinee samples came from UK trials COV001 and COV002, including a single-blind randomized controlled phase 2/3 trial of AZD1222 (ChAdOx1 nCoV-19) in healthy adults. For TCRbeta chain sequencing, PBMC samples from trial participants were taken at day 0 and at day 28 after the second dose. Measured from the cysteine to the phenylalanine, the CDR3 is 13 residues long. The kept DNA is CDR3 alone, 39 bases in frame from the first base. Via the germline V gene (reference sequence), CDR1 is SGHKS and CDR2 YYEKEE. V gives up 2 bases and J gives up 4 bases, and the segment between their germline ends measures 8 bases.

The data belong to a study of T cell responses to AZD1222 COVID-19 vaccine (dated by TCRdb to about 2021). Looking at the study overall: A total of around 240 trial participants underwent TCR sequencing, of whom roughly 210 had received two doses of AZD1222 and about 25 had received two doses of the MenACWY control vaccine. Trial participants were enrolled by age into 18-55, 56-69 and 70-plus year subgroups, with roughly 160, 29 and 62 TCR-sequenced participants respectively. Study-wide findings and limitations: The 56-69-year group was small, and its depth increase did not reach significance, likely because of low power. Because no day 14 peak-response samples were available, repertoires were characterized only after the peak T cell response. Only a handful of AZD1222 recipients were SARS-CoV-2 seropositive at baseline, limiting conclusions about previously exposed vaccinees. Reportedly, almost half of the unique spike-specific TCRs recognized epitopes lying outside the regions that are mutated in the B.1.351 and B.1.1.7 variants. A significant rise in spike-specific TCR breadth and depth was observed after two AZD1222 doses relative to day 0 and relative to MenACWY recipients. CD4 TCRs associated with the vaccine covered the entire spike protein, and the dominant responses were in regions 160-218 and 743-854. Participants were mostly white British, with more females than males. The authors suggested clonal diversity may have been underestimated.

The CDR3 regions of human TCRbeta chains were analyzed by immunosequencing. The source study handled its data this way. Repertoire TCRs were matched against a reference library of SARS-CoV-2-specific TCRs generated with the MIRA antigen-specificity platform. Breadth meant the fraction of unique TCRs that were SARS-CoV-2-associated, whereas depth meant the fraction of total T cells that were SARS-CoV-2-associated. Using the MIRA data, each spike-specific TCR was mapped to the spike region that the TCR reacts to and placed in a CD4 or CD8 class. Log10-transformed breadth and depth values were compared by one-way ANOVA with Sidak's multiple comparisons tests. What TCRdb holds here is the immuneACCESS table cut down to in-frame rearrangements. Part of the clones is not present; checked against another copy, under half of the missing clones reflect an unresolved V gene, and the others are unexplained. V, J and clone size reflect that table, while D and trimming were determined from the DNA. The sample table records 90,000 to 120,000 clones; about nine tenths of these occur just once. About 8.1% of the sample goes to the ten largest clones.

Sequencing was performed on peripheral blood, taken 28 days after the second AZD1222 dose. The TCR comes from an adult who received the AZD1222 COVID-19 vaccine. Recombination linked TRBV5-5 to TRBJ2-3; the D region possibly corresponds to TRBD2 (5 bases align). The DNA reads as follows: TGTGCCAGCAGCTTCGGGGAGCCAGATACGCAGTATTTT. Its coded protein is CASSFGEPDTQYF.